These T cell receptor beta chains were read from a single sample in a study of T cells expressing NK-cell markers. From its re-call of the 5' RACE reads, TCRdb lists each CDR3 protein once, without DNA. The sample holds hundreds of thousands of distinct CDR3 sequences. Sequenced input: blood T cells: a sorted CD56 or NKG2C T cell subset, CD4+ or CD8+ T cells, or bulk PBMC T cells (not recorded which). The source is a man in his late teens or twenties in good health. Both conserved end residues are part of each CDR3. The order of the fields is V gene, J gene, CDR3 protein.

TRBV27,TRBJ1-2,CASTAFWGRTNYGYTF
TRBV25-1,TRBJ2-4,CASSDSSVVPPKNIQYF
TRBV3-1,TRBJ2-1,CASSRTGTPGDEQFF
TRBV29-1,TRBJ2-1,CSVDYRGRQFF
TRBV30,TRBJ2-1,CAWSPSAEQFF
TRBV12-5,TRBJ1-2,CASGSSIWFYGYTF
TRBV29-1,TRBJ2-5,CSARLAEGVETQYF
TRBV7-8,TRBJ2-7,CASTDLGSSFYEQYF
TRBV20-1,TRBJ1-4,CSARVIFWGYEKLFF
TRBV18,TRBJ2-1,CASSPLDRVSYNEQFF